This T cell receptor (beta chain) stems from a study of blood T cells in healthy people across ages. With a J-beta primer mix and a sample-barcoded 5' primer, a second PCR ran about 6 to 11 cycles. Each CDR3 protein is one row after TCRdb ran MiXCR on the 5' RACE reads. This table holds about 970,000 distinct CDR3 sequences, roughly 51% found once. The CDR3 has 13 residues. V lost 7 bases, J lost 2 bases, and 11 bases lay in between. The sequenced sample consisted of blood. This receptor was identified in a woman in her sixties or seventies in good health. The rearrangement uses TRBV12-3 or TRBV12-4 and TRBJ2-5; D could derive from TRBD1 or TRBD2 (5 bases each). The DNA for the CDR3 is TGTGCCAGCAACTCAGGGAGACAAGAGACCCAGTACTTC. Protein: CASNSGRQETQYF.